The following is a TCR beta chain sequence with its context. Its ends do not fully match the called genes, so a read error is possible. The CDR3 has 17 amino acids. These data are taken from a study of molecular identifiers for immune sequencing clone quantification. Sorted naive CD8 T cells, about 17,000 to 1,000,000, were sequenced from 10%, 30% or 50% RNA. Bulk TCR libraries used previously described methods and listed TCR primers. TCRdb re-called the PCR reads through MiXCR, storing one row per CDR3 protein. The sample lists more than 550,000 distinct CDR3 sequences, about 25% occurring once. The chain uses TRBV5-3 and TRBJ2-1, with 8 bases identical to TRBD2. TRBV5-3 is recorded as an ORF, its role being uncertain. Sequences were obtained from naive CD8+ T cells from blood, with Jurkat cell RNA spiked in. The subset here: FACS-sorted CD8+CD4-CCR7+CD45RA+ naive T cells. The receptor was derived from a human donor in good health. Some libraries in this study had Jurkat cell RNA spiked in. The CDR3 sequence is CAGRPGTSSYSYNEQFF. CDR3 DNA sequence: TGTGCCGGAAGACCCGGGACTAGTTCGTATTCCTACAATGAGCAGTTCTTC.